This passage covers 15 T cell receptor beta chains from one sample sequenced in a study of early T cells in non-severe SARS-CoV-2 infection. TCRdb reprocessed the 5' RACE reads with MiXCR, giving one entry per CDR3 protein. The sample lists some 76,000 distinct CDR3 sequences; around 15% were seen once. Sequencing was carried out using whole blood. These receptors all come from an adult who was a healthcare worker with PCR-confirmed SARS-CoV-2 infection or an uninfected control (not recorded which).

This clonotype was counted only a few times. The CDR3 nucleotides read TGCGCCAGCAGCCAAGTCACAGGAGGCAACATTCAGTACTTC. It specifies CASSQVTGGNIQYF. The chain joins TRBV4-1 to TRBJ2-4; D assignment may be TRBD1 or TRBD2 (5 bases each). Germline CDR1 and CDR2: MGHRA and YSYEKL. V gave up 1 base and J gave up 7 bases, with 11 bases separating them. CDR3 length: 14 residues.

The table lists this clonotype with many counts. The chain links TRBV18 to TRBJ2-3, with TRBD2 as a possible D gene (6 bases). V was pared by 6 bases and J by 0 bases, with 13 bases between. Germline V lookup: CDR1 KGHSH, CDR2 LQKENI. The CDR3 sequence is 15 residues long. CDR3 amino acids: CASSSTGTSTDTQYF. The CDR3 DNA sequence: TGTGCCAGCTCGTCGACTGGGACTAGCACAGATACGCAGTATTTT.

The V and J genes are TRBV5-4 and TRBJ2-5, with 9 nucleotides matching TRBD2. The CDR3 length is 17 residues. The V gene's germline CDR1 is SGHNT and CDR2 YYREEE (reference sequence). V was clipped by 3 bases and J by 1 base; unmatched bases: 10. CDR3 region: CASSSYPSRGGQETQYF. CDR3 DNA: TGTGCCAGCAGCTCGTATCCTTCGCGGGGGGGCCAAGAGACCCAGTACTTC.

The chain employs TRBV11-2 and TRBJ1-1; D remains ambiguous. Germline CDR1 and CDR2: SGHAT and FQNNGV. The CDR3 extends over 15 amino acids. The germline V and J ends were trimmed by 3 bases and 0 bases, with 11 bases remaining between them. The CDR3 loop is CASSFGQDMNTEAFF. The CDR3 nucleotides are TGTGCCAGCAGCTTTGGGCAAGATATGAACACTGAAGCTTTCTTT.

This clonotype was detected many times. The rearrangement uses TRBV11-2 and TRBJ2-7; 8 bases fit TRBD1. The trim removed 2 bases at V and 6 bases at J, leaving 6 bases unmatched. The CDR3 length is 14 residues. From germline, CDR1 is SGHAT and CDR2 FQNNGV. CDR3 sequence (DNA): TGTGCCAGCAGCTTATACAGGGGGACGGGCGAGCAGTACTTC. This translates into CASSLYRGTGEQYF.

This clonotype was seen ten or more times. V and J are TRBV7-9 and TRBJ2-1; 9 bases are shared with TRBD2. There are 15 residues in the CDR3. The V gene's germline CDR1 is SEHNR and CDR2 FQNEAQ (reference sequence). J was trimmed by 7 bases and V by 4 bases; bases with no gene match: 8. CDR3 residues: CASSSQASGKNEQFF. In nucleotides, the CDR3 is TGTGCCAGCAGCTCCCAGGCTAGCGGGAAAAATGAGCAGTTCTTC. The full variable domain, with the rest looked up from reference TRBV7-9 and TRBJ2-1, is DTGVSQNPRHKITKRGQNVTFRCDPISEHNRLYWYRQTLGQGPEFLTYFQNEAQLEKSRLLSDRFSAERPKGSFSTLEIQRTEQGDSAMYLCASSSQASGKNEQFFGPGTRLTVL.

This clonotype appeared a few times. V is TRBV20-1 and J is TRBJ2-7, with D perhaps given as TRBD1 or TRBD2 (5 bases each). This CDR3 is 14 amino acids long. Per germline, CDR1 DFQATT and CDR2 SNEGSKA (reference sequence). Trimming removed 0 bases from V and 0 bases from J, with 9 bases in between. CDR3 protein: CSARDPGPSYEQYF. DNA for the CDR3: TGCAGTGCTAGAGACCCGGGACCCTCCTACGAGCAGTACTTC.

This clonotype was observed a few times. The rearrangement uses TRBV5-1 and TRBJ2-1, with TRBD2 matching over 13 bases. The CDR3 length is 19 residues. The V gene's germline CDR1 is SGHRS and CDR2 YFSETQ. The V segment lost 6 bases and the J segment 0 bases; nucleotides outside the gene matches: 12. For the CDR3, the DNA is TGCGCCAGCAAGCTCGTGAGACTAGCGGGGGGAAGCTCCTACAATGAGCAGTTCTTC. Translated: CASKLVRLAGGSSYNEQFF.

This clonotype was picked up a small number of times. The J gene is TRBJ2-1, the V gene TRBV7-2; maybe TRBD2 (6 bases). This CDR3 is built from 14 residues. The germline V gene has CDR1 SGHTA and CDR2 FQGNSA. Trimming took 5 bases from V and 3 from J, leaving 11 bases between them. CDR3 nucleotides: TGTGCCAGCAGCCCCATGGGACTCTACAATGAGCAGTTCTTC. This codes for CASSPMGLYNEQFF.

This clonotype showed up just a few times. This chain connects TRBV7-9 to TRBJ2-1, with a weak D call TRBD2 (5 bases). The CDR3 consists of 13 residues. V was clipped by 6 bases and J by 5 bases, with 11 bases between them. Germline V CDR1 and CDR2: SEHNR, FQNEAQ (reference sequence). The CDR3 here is CASSEGANNEQFF. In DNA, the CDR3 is TGTGCCAGCAGTGAGGGAGCGAACAATGAGCAGTTCTTC.

The CDR3 region is CASRMTAYEQYF. The CDR3 DNA sequence: TGTGCCAGCAGGATGACAGCCTACGAGCAGTACTTC. The rearrangement joins TRBV12-3 or TRBV12-4 to TRBJ2-7, with TRBD1 as a possible D gene (5 bases). The V gene lost 6 bases and the J gene lost 2 bases, with 8 bases spanning the gap. The length of the CDR3 is 12 residues.

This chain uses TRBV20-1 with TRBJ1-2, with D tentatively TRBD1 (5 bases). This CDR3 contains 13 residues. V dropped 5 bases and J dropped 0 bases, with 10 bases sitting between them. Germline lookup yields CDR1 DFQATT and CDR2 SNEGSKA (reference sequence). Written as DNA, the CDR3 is TGCAGTGCTCGGACACTCGCTAACTATGGCTACACCTTC. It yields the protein CSARTLANYGYTF.

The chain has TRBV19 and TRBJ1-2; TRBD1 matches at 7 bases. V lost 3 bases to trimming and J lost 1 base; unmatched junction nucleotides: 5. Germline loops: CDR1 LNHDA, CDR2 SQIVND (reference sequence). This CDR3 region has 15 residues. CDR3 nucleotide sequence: TGTGCCAGTAGTATTCTGGACAGGTATAACTATGGCTACACCTTC. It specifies CASSILDRYNYGYTF.

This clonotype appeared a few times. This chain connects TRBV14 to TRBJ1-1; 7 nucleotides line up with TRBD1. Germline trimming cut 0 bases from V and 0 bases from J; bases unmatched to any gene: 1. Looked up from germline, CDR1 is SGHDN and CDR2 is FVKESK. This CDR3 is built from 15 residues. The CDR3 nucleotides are TGTGCCAGCAGCCAAGAGACAGGGATGAACACTGAAGCTTTCTTT. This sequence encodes CASSQETGMNTEAFF. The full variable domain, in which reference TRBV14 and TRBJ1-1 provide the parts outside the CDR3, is EAGVTQFPSHSVIEKGQTVTLRCDPISGHDNLYWYRRVMGKEIKFLLHFVKESKQDESGMPNNRFLAERTGGTYSTLKVQPAELEDSGVYFCASSQETGMNTEAFFGQGTRLTVV.

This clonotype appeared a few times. The CDR3 DNA sequence: TGTGCCAGCAGTCCCTCGGACCGCCCTGGGGCAGATACGCAGTATTTT. The encoded protein is CASSPSDRPGADTQYF. V usage is TRBV27 and J usage is TRBJ2-3; D gene uncertain. CDR1 is MNHEY, CDR2 SMNVEV, per germline (reference sequence). The CDR3 extends over 16 amino acids. V was clipped by 5 bases and J by 4 bases, with 19 bases between them.